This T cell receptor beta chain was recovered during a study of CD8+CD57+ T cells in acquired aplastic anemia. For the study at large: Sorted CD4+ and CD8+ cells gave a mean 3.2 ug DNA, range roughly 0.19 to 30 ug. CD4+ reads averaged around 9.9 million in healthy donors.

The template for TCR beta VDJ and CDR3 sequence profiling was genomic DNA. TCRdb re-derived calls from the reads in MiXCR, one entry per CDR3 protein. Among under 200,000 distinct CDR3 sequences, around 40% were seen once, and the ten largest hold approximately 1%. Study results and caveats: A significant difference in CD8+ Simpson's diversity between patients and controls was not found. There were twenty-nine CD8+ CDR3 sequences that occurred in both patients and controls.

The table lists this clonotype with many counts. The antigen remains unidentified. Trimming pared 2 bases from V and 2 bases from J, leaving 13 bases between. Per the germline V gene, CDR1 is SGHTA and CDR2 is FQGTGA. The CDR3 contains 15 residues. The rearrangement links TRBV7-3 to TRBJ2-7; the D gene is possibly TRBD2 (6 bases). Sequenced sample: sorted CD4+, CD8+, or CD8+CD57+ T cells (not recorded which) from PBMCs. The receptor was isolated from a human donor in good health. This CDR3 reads CASSLGGSATYEQYF. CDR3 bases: TGTGCCAGCAGCTTAGGAGGGAGCGCGACCTACGAGCAGTACTTC.